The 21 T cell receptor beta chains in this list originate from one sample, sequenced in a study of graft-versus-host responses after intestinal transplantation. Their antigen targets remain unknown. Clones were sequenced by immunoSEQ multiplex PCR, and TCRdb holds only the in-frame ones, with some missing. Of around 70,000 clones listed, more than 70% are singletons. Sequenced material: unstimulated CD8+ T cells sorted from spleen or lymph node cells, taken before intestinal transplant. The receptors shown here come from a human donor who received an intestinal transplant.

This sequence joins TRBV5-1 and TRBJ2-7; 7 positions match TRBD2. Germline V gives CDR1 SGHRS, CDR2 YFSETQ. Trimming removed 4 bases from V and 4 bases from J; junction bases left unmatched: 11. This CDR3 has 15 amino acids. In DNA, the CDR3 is TGCGCCAGCAGCCCTGACTCGCGGGGGTCTTACGAGCAGTACTTC. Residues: CASSPDSRGSYEQYF.

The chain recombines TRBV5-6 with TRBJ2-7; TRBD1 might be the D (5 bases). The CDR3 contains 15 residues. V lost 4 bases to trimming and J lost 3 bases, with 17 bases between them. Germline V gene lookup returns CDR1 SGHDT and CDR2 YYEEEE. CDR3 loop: CASSAQGLGYYEQYF. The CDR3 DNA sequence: TGTGCCAGCAGCGCCCAGGGCCTCGGTTACTACGAGCAGTACTTC.

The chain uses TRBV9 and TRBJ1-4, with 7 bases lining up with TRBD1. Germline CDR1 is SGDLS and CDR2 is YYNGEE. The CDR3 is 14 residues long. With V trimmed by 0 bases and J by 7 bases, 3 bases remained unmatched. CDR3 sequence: CASSVEGGVEKLFF. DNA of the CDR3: TGTGCCAGCAGCGTAGAAGGGGGCGTTGAAAAACTGTTTTTT.

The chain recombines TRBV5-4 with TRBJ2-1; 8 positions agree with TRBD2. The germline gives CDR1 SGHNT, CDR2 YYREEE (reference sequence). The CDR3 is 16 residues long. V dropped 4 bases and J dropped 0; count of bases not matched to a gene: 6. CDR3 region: CASSPRTSSSYNEQFF. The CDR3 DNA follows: TGTGCCAGCAGCCCCCGGACTAGCAGCTCCTACAATGAGCAGTTCTTC. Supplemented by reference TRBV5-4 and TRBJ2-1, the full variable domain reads ETGVTQSPTHLIKTRGQQVTLRCSSQSGHNTVSWYQQALGQGPQFIFQYYREEENGRGNFPPRFSGLQFPNYSSELNVNALELDDSALYLCASSPRTSSSYNEQFFGPGTRLTVL.

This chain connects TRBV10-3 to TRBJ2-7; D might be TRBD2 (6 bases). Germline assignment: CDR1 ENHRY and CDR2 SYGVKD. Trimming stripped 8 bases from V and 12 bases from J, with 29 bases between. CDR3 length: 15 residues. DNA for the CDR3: TGTGCCATCGGTGGGGGGACCACTAGCCGGAGGGTACCGTACTTC. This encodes CAIGGGTTSRRVPYF.

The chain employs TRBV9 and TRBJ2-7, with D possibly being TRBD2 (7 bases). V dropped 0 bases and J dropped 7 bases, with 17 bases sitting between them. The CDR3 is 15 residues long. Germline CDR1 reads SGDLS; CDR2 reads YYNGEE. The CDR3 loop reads CASSVGGGGSWEQYF. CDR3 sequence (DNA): TGTGCCAGCAGCGTAGGTGGCGGGGGCTCCTGGGAGCAGTACTTC.

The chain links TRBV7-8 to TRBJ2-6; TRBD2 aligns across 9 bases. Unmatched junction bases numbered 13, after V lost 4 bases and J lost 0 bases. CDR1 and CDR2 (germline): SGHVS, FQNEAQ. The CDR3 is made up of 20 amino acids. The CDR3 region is CASSSFGGAGGSSGANVLTF. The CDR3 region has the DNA TGTGCCAGCAGCTCGTTCGGGGGAGCGGGAGGTTCCTCTGGGGCCAACGTCCTGACTTTC.

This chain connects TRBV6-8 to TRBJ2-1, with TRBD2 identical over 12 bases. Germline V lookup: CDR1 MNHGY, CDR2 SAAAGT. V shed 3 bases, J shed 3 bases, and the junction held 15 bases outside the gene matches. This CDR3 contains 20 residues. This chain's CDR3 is CASSYWGLAGSSPRYNEQFF. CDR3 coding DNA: TGTGCCAGCAGTTATTGGGGACTAGCGGGCTCGTCTCCCCGCTACAATGAGCAGTTCTTC.

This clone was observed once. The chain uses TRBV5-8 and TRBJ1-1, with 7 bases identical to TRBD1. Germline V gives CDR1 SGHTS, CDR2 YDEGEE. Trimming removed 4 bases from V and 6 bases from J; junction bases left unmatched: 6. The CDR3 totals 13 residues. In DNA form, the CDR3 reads TGTGCCAGCAGCGGCGGACAGGCTCCTGAAGCTTTCTTT. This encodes CASSGGQAPEAFF.

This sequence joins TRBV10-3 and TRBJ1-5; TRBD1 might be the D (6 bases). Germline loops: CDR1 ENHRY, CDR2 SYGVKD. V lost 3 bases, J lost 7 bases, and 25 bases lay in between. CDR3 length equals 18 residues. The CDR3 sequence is CAISEVRDQGITVQPQHF. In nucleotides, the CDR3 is TGTGCCATCAGTGAAGTGAGGGACCAGGGGATTACCGTCCAGCCCCAGCATTTT.

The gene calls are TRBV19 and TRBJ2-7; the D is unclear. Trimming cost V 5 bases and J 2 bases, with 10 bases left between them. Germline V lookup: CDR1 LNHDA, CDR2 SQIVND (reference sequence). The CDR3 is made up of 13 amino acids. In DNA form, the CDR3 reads TGTGCCAGTAGTGTTGCACACCCCTACGAGCAGTACTTC. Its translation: CASSVAHPYEQYF.

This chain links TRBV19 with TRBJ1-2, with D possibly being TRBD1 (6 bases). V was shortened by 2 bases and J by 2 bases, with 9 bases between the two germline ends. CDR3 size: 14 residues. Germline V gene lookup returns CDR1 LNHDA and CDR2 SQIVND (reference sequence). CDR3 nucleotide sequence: TGTGCCAGTAGTATACAGGGGCTCAACTATGGCTACACCTTC. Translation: CASSIQGLNYGYTF.

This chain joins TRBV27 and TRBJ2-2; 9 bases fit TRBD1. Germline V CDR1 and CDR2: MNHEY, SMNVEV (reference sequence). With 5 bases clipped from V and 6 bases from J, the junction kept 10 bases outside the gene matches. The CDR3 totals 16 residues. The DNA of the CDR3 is TGTGCCAGCAGTGTAACCGGGACAGGGTGGCCCGGGGAGCTGTTTTTT. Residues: CASSVTGTGWPGELFF.

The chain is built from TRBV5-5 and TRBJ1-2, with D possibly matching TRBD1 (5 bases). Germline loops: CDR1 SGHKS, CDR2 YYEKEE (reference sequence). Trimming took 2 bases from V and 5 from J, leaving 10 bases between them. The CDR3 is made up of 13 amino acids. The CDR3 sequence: CASSFQGSYGYTF. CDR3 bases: TGTGCCAGCAGCTTCCAGGGATCGTATGGCTACACCTTC. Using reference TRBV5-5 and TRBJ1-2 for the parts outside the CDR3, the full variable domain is DAGVTQSPTHLIKTRGQQVTLRCSPISGHKSVSWYQQVLGQGPQFIFQYYEKEERGRGNFPDRFSARQFPNYSSELNVNALLLGDSALYLCASSFQGSYGYTFGSGTRLTVV.

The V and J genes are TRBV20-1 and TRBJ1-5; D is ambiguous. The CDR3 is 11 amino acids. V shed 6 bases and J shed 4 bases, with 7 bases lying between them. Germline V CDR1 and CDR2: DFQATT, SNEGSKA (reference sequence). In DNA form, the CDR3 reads TGCAGTGCGAACGGTAATCAGCCCCAGCATTTT. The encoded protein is CSANGNQPQHF.

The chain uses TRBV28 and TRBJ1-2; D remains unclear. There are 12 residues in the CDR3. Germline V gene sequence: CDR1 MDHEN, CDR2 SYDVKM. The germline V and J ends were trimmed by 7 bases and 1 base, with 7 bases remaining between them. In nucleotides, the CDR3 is TGTGCCAGCAAACGGGTTAACTATGGCTACACCTTC. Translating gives CASKRVNYGYTF.

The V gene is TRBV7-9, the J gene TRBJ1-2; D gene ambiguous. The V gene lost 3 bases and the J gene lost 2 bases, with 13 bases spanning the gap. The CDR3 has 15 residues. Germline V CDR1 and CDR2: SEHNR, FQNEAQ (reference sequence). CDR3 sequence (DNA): TGTGCCAGCAGCTTCCGTCCGGGGTCCAACTATGGCTACACCTTC. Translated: CASSFRPGSNYGYTF.

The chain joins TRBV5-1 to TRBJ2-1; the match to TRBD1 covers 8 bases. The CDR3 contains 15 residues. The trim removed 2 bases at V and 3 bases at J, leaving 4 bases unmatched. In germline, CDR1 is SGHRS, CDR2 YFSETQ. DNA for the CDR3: TGCGCCAGCAGCTTTTCAGGGGGCTTCTACAATGAGCAGTTCTTC. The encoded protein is CASSFSGGFYNEQFF.

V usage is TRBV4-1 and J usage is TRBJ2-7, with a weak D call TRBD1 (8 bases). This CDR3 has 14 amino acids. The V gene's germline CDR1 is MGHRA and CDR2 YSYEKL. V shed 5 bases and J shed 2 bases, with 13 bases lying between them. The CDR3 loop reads CASSGTGGAYEQYF. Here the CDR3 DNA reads TGCGCCAGCAGCGGCACAGGGGGGGCCTACGAGCAGTACTTC.

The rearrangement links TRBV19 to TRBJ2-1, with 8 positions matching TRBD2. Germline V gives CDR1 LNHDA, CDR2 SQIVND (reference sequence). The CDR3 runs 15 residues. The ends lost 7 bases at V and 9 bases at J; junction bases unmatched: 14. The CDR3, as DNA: TGTGCCAGTATAACAGTACGGGAGGGGCGGATTGAGCAGTTCTTC. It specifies CASITVREGRIEQFF.

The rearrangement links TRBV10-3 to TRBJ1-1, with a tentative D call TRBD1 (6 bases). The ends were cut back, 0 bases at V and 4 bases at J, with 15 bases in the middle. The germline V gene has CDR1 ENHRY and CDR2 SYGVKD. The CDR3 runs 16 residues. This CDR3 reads CAISESGGDTGTEAFF. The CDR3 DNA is TGTGCCATCAGTGAGTCAGGGGGGGATACTGGCACTGAAGCTTTCTTT.